The 27 T cell receptor beta chains in this list originate from one sample, sequenced in a study of cytomegalovirus exposure and HLA in healthy donors. The PCR made use of 60 Vbeta and 13 Jbeta primers. Repertoires were generated with immunoSEQ multiplex PCR, while TCRdb's copy carries only in-frame clones and drops some. The table lists 95,000 to 100,000 clones, about four fifths of them singletons. The sequenced material came from PBMCs. These receptor sequences come from a woman aged 40 to 50 in good health and CMV-seronegative.

DNA of the CDR3: TGTGCCAGTAGTATAGAAGGGGGTGCTGGGGCCAACGTCCTGACTTTC. It codes for CASSIEGGAGANVLTF. The chain carries TRBV19 and TRBJ2-6, with D perhaps TRBD1 (6 bases). Germline CDR1 LNHDA, CDR2 SQIVND (reference sequence). The CDR3 has 16 residues. Deletions cut 0 bases from V and 2 bases from J, with 8 bases between.

The V call is TRBV6-1, the J call TRBJ2-3; TRBD2 matches 11 bases. V was clipped by 5 bases and J by 5 bases; unmatched bases: 6. Germline loops: CDR1 MNHNS, CDR2 SASEGT. The CDR3 totals 15 residues. CDR3 residues: CASSLSGGAVDTQYF. DNA for the CDR3: TGTGCCAGCAGTCTTAGCGGGGGGGCGGTAGATACGCAGTATTTT.

To note about this clone: One end of the junction does not line up with germline, which may come from a read error. The chain links TRBV7-9 to TRBJ2-3; no clear D gene. Germline V CDR1 and CDR2: SEHNR, FQNEAQ (reference sequence). The CDR3 is 13 residues long. CDR3 loop: CSSSLSNTDTQYF. CDR3 nucleotides: TGTTCCAGCAGCCTTAGTAACACAGATACGCAGTATTTT.

This rearrangement joins TRBV11-2 to TRBJ2-7; TRBD2 aligns across 14 bases. V was clipped by 5 bases and J by 5 bases; unmatched bases: 8. The CDR3 totals 16 residues. Germline CDR1 and CDR2: SGHAT and FQNNGV. The CDR3 coding sequence is TGTGCCAGCAGCCCTCAACGGGGACTAGCGGGGGACGAGCAGTACTTC. The encoded protein is CASSPQRGLAGDEQYF.

The chain employs TRBV4-1 and TRBJ1-5; weak D call: TRBD1 (6 bases). There are 15 residues in the CDR3. Trimming took 4 bases from V and 0 from J, leaving 10 bases between them. The germline V gene has CDR1 MGHRA and CDR2 YSYEKL. The CDR3: CASSPGQTSNQPQHF. CDR3 sequence (DNA): TGCGCCAGCAGCCCTGGACAGACTAGCAATCAGCCCCAGCATTTT.

This rearrangement joins TRBV7-9 to TRBJ2-7, with 7 nucleotides matching TRBD1. J gave up 4 bases and V 1 base, and 10 bases lay outside the gene matches. The CDR3 length is 16 residues. Germline V gives CDR1 SEHNR, CDR2 FQNEAQ (reference sequence). For the CDR3, the DNA is TGTGCCAGCAGCTTAGTCGAGACAGGGTTACTGTACGAGCAGTACTTC. This encodes CASSLVETGLLYEQYF.

The chain employs TRBV6-5 and TRBJ1-2, with a weak D call TRBD1 (5 bases). CDR3 length equals 14 residues. The germline V gene encodes CDR1 MNHEY and CDR2 SVGAGI. Trimming removed 5 bases at V and 4 bases at J, with 14 bases between. The CDR3 coding sequence is TGTGCCAGCAGTGATGGGATCGGGGGCTATGGCTACACCTTC. Its protein is CASSDGIGGYGYTF.

This chain links TRBV5-1 with TRBJ2-2; 11 bases map to TRBD1. CDR1 is SGHRS and CDR2 is YFSETQ in the germline V gene. V lost 4 bases to trimming and J lost 4 bases; unmatched junction nucleotides: 12. CDR3 size: 18 residues. The CDR3 DNA is TGCGCCAGCAGCAAGGACCTTTCCGGGACAGGGGGCACCGGGGAGCTGTTTTTT. This codes for CASSKDLSGTGGTGELFF.

V is TRBV2 and J is TRBJ2-1; 9 nucleotides line up with TRBD2. Germline V gene data show CDR1 as SNHLY and CDR2 as FYNNEI. The CDR3 length is 15 residues. The ends lost 4 bases at V and 9 bases at J; junction bases unmatched: 10. The CDR3 nucleotides read TGTGCCAGCAGTGCAGTGGCGGGGGGGCTGGGTGAGCAGTTCTTC. This gives the protein CASSAVAGGLGEQFF.

The rearrangement links TRBV5-1 to TRBJ2-7; 7 nucleotides line up with TRBD2. The CDR3 has 14 residues. Germline CDR1 is SGHRS and CDR2 is YFSETQ. After removal of 4 bases from V and 0 bases from J, the junction contained 4 bases not matched to a gene. CDR3 in amino acids: CASSRSGDSYEQYF. In DNA, the CDR3 is TGCGCCAGCAGCCGGAGCGGGGACTCCTACGAGCAGTACTTC.

V and J are TRBV27 and TRBJ2-7; TRBD1 agrees at 7 bases. Germline values: CDR1 MNHEY, CDR2 SMNVEV (reference sequence). This CDR3 spans 12 amino acids. V was clipped by 4 bases and J by 5 bases; unmatched bases: 2. The CDR3 sequence: CASSSDRDEQYF. CDR3 nucleotides: TGTGCCAGCAGTTCAGACAGGGACGAGCAGTACTTC.

This clone was observed a few times. The V gene is TRBV7-9, the J gene TRBJ1-4, with 7 bases identical to TRBD1. CDR1 and CDR2 (germline): SEHNR, FQNEAQ (reference sequence). There are 13 residues in the CDR3. Losses at the gene ends were 1 base for V and 7 bases for J; bases not matched to a gene: 0. The CDR3 DNA reads TGTGCCAGCAGCTTAGGGGACAGTGAAAAACTGTTTTTT. Translating it yields CASSLGDSEKLFF.

V and J are TRBV27 and TRBJ2-3; D is undetermined. There are 14 residues in the CDR3. V was clipped by 8 bases and J by 11 bases, with 23 bases between them. Germline lookup yields CDR1 MNHEY and CDR2 SMNVEV (reference sequence). In DNA, the CDR3 is TGTGCCAGCTCAGGATCAGGCTCACAGATAGAGCAGTATTTT. It encodes CASSGSGSQIEQYF.

The rearrangement links TRBV30 to TRBJ2-7; 12 nucleotides match TRBD1. Trimming removed 5 bases from V and 5 bases from J; junction bases left unmatched: 7. The CDR3 is made up of 14 amino acids. Per the germline V gene, CDR1 is GTSNPN and CDR2 is SVGIG (reference sequence). The DNA of the CDR3 is TGTGCCTGGGATAAGGGACAGGGGGCGGACGAGCAGTACTTC. It encodes CAWDKGQGADEQYF.

The chain combines TRBV18 with TRBJ2-5; 12 bases match TRBD2. This CDR3 contains 18 residues. Trimming cost V 2 bases and J 1 base; bases outside gene matches: 8. From germline, CDR1 is KGHSH and CDR2 LQKENI. CDR3 amino acids: CASSPRLAGGRSQETQYF. Here the CDR3 DNA reads TGTGCCAGCTCACCAAGGCTAGCGGGGGGGCGTTCCCAAGAGACCCAGTACTTC.

The V gene is TRBV18, the J gene TRBJ2-7; TRBD2 matches at 10 bases. V trimming: 2 bases; J trimming: 2 bases; junction bases outside the gene matches: 3. The CDR3 totals 15 residues. Germline V gene sequence: CDR1 KGHSH, CDR2 LQKENI. CDR3 region: CASSPGTSGAYEQYF. The CDR3 DNA sequence: TGTGCCAGCTCACCAGGTACTAGCGGGGCCTACGAGCAGTACTTC.

The rearrangement links TRBV7-9 to TRBJ1-4; possible D gene TRBD1, 5 bases. This CDR3 comprises 19 residues. CDR1 is SEHNR and CDR2 is FQNEAQ in the germline V gene (reference sequence). Trimming removed 1 base from V and 3 bases from J, with 21 bases in between. The CDR3: CASSLVFLRQGRANEKLFF. As DNA, the CDR3 is TGTGCCAGCAGCTTAGTCTTCTTGAGGCAGGGAAGGGCTAATGAAAAACTGTTTTTT.

In DNA form, the CDR3 reads TGTGCCAGCAGTGAAAGGGCTAGCGGGGCCTACGAGCAGTACTTC. It encodes CASSERASGAYEQYF. The chain employs TRBV6-1 and TRBJ2-7; the match to TRBD2 covers 9 bases. This CDR3 region has 15 residues. Germline V gives CDR1 MNHNS, CDR2 SASEGT. The ends lost 2 bases at V and 2 bases at J; junction bases unmatched: 4.

V is TRBV29-1 and J is TRBJ1-2; no definite D call. The V end lost 3 bases, the J end lost 3 bases, and 14 bases lay between the germline ends. Per the germline V gene, CDR1 is SQVTM and CDR2 is ANQGSEA. The CDR3 sequence is 14 residues long. This chain's CDR3 is CSVEGGEEHYGYTF. The CDR3 region has the DNA TGCAGCGTTGAGGGCGGGGAGGAACACTATGGCTACACCTTC.

V and J are TRBV15 and TRBJ2-5; TRBD1 aligns across 7 bases. The DNA end favors TRBJ2-7, so the J call may be wrong. Germline loops: CDR1 LNHNV, CDR2 YYDKDF (reference sequence). The CDR3 is made up of 14 amino acids. This CDR3 reads CATSRGDSNYEQYF. CDR3 DNA: TGTGCCACCAGCAGAGGGGACAGCAACTACGAGCAGTACTTC.

V usage is TRBV19 and J usage is TRBJ2-7; 9 nucleotides align to TRBD1. Trimming at V came to 5 bases and at J to 5 bases, leaving 10 bases not matched to a gene. Germline CDR1 LNHDA, CDR2 SQIVND (reference sequence). The CDR3 runs 15 residues. In nucleotides, the CDR3 is TGTGCCAGTAGTCAAACCGGGACAGGGCCCAACGAGCAGTACTTC. Amino acids: CASSQTGTGPNEQYF.

The CDR3 DNA sequence: TGTGCCAGTAGTTTATCTTTCCAGGCCGGCCCCTATGGCTACACCTTC. Its translation is CASSLSFQAGPYGYTF. The chain is built from TRBV19 and TRBJ1-2; the D is unclear. Germline CDR1 and CDR2: LNHDA and SQIVND (reference sequence). This CDR3 comprises 16 residues. V shed 5 bases and J shed 4 bases, with 20 bases lying between them.

V gene TRBV28 combines with J gene TRBJ1-5; D may be TRBD1 (6 bases). In germline, CDR1 is MDHEN, CDR2 SYDVKM. V lost 8 bases, J lost 0 bases, and 14 bases lay in between. This CDR3 contains 15 residues. Written as DNA, the CDR3 is TGTGCCAGCCTTGCGGGGGGCTATAGCAATCAGCCCCAGCATTTT. It codes for CASLAGGYSNQPQHF.

In this sample, this clone turned up a few times. Other DNA sequences in this specimen translate into the identical CDR3. This chain joins TRBV18 and TRBJ1-5, with a possible D match to TRBD1 (6 bases). The CDR3 runs 13 residues. With 3 bases removed from V and 4 bases from J, the gap between germline ends came to 7 bases. Per germline, CDR1 KGHSH and CDR2 LQKENI. CDR3 bases: TGTGCCAGCTCACCGGACAGAAATCAGCCCCAGCATTTT. It is translated as CASSPDRNQPQHF.

The chain combines TRBV18 with TRBJ2-5; D is possibly TRBD2 (6 bases). V shed 5 bases and J shed 1 base, with 14 bases lying between them. CDR3 length equals 15 residues. Germline V gene data show CDR1 as KGHSH and CDR2 as LQKENI. The DNA of the CDR3 is TGTGCCAGCTCATCAAAAGGAGGGACCCAAGAGACCCAGTACTTC. Its protein is CASSSKGGTQETQYF.

The chain carries TRBV4-2 and TRBJ2-1, with unresolved D. Germline CDR1 is LGHNA and CDR2 is YNFKEQ. The CDR3 runs to 16 residues. Between the trimmed V and J ends, which lost 1 base and 5 bases, there was a span of 15 bases. Here the CDR3 DNA reads TGTGCCAGCAGCCAAGTAAAGAGTTTTTCGGACAATGAGCAGTTCTTC. It is translated as CASSQVKSFSDNEQFF.

V gene TRBV2 combines with J gene TRBJ2-7; 13 nucleotides align to TRBD2. CDR3 length: 16 amino acids. Germline lookup yields CDR1 SNHLY and CDR2 FYNNEI. Trimming cost V 8 bases and J 4 bases; bases outside gene matches: 11. DNA of the CDR3: TGTGCCAGCGAGAGGACTAGCGGGAGTTTTTCTTACGAGCAGTACTTC. Residues: CASERTSGSFSYEQYF. The full variable domain, rest sourced from reference TRBV2 and TRBJ2-7, is EPEVTQTPSHQVTQMGQEVILRCVPISNHLYFYWYRQILGQKVEFLVSFYNNEISEKSEIFDDQFSVERPDGSNFTLKIRSTKLEDSAMYFCASERTSGSFSYEQYFGPGTRLTVT.